This is a list of T cell receptor beta chains from one sample in a study of CD8 T cells in ankylosing spondylitis. From the 5' RACE reads, TCRdb called clonotypes with MiXCR, one entry per CDR3 protein. The data contain approximately 150,000 distinct CDR3 sequences, 25% to 35% of them singletons. Sequencing used synovial fluid, either unsorted or a sorted T cell fraction (not recorded which). The receptors originated from a male donor with ankylosing spondylitis. Both conserved end residues are trimmed from each CDR3. Fields, in order: clone size, V gene, J gene, D gene, CDR3 protein. The D gene is left open where the match is weak. Only part of the rows carry a size: once, few, many, or a class if the clone is expanded.

NA,TRBV4-3,TRBJ1-5,NA,ASSQERRTQPQH
NA,TRBV20-1,TRBJ1-2,NA,SAYPGPPYGYT
few,TRBV29-1,TRBJ2-1,NA,SVGIPPGEQF
NA,TRBV7-8,TRBJ1-5,TRBD1,ASSPDRGSNQPQH
many,TRBV7-2,TRBJ1-2,NA,ASSPLRGYT
few,TRBV20-1,TRBJ2-3,NA,SARAPEKSTDTQY
few,TRBV19,TRBJ1-6,NA,ASRKFQGASPLH
few,TRBV20-1,TRBJ2-7,NA,SARLWGNYEQY
few,TRBV20-1,TRBJ1-3,TRBD1,SAPTGPNSGNTIY
NA,TRBV5-1,TRBJ2-3,TRBD2,ASSLRTSGGTDTQY
many,TRBV4-1,TRBJ1-5,NA,ASSQESRQAGNQPQH
once,TRBV2,TRBJ2-5,TRBD1,ASSEATLDREETQY
once,TRBV5-1,TRBJ1-1,NA,ASSLVGQLTTEAF
NA,TRBV14,TRBJ1-1,NA,ASSMGVPEAF
NA,TRBV9,TRBJ2-7,TRBD2,ASSETGTSGRAEQY
many,TRBV11-2,TRBJ1-6,NA,ASSLGVGSSPLH
few,TRBV6-1,TRBJ1-5,TRBD1,ASVGQILNNQPQH
NA,TRBV12-3/TRBV12-4,TRBJ2-1,NA,ASSARVEGGEQF
NA,TRBV12-3/TRBV12-4,TRBJ2-7,NA,ASSLIWGPYEQY
NA,TRBV5-1,TRBJ2-5,NA,ASSLGTGTGETQY
few,TRBV7-2,TRBJ2-5,TRBD2,ASSLGGGVETQY
NA,TRBV7-2,TRBJ2-1,TRBD2,ASSTRLAGQF
few,TRBV5-1,TRBJ2-1,NA,ASSSRGPSSYNEQF